This TCR beta chain was captured by sequencing in a study of T cells after somatic rescue of genetic block. This CDR3 is built from 13 residues. The V gene end was trimmed by 4 bases and the J gene end by 8 bases; junction bases not matched to a gene: 5. Looked up from germline, CDR1 is ENHRY and CDR2 is SYGVKD. TCRdb's table, derived via immunoSEQ multiplex PCR, lists solely in-frame clones and lacks some. Found here are approximately 70,000 clones, under 95% of them singletons; the top ten hold 2.8%. Sequencing was performed on peripheral blood mononuclear cells (PBMCs). The receptor comes from a man aged 25 to 40. V gene TRBV10-3 combines with J gene TRBJ2-1; 7 nucleotides agree with TRBD1. CDR3 DNA sequence: TGTGCCATCAGTGGTACAGGGGCCGATGAGCAGTTCTTC. Protein: CAISGTGADEQFF.